Detailed here is one T cell receptor beta chain. The antigen is undetermined. This entry comes from a study of cytomegalovirus exposure and HLA in healthy donors. Broader study findings: It was 150 or so TCR beta chains that were listed as cytomegalovirus-associated. A later analysis linked a missense variant in DCLRE1C to the trimming of TCR beta V and J genes. Only CMV serostatus was available as immune exposure information.

The study ran its PCR with 60 Vbeta and 13 Jbeta primers. Clones were sequenced by immunoSEQ multiplex PCR, and TCRdb holds only the in-frame ones, with some missing. The sample consists of around 98,000 clones, about 70% of them appearing once. CDR1 and CDR2 (germline): SGHTA, FQGNSA. V was shortened by 5 bases and J by 1 base, with 14 bases between the two germline ends. The CDR3 loop spans 15 amino acids. Input material: PBMCs. This chain connects TRBV7-2 to TRBJ1-1; tentative D call: TRBD1 (5 bases). This clonotype was sampled from a female donor in good health and CMV-seronegative. CDR3 bases: TGTGCCAGCAGCCCCAACCCTACAGGGAACACTGAAGCTTTCTTT. This sequence encodes CASSPNPTGNTEAFF.